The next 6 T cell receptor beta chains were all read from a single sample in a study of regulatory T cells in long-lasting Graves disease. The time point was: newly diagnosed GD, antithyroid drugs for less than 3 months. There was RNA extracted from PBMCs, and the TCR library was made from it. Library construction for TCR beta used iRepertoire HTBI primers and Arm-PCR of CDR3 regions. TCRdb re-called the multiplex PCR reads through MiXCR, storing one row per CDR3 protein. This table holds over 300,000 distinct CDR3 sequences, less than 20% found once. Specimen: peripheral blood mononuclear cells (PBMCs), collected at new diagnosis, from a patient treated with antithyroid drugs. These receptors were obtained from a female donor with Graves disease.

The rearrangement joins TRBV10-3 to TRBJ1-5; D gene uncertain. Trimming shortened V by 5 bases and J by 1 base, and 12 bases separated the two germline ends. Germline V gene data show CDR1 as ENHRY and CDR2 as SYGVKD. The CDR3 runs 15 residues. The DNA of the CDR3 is TGTGCCATCAGTCCTGATTTAAGGAGCAATCAGCCCCAGCATTTT. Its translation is CAISPDLRSNQPQHF.

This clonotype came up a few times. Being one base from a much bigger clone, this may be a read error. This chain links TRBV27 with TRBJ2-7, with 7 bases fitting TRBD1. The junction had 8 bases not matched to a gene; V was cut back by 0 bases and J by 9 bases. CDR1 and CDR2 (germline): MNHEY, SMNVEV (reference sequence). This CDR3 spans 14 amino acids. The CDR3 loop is CASSLSGDRVGQYF. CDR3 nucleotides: TGTGCCAGCAGTTTATCAGGTGACAGGGTCGGGCAGTACTTC.

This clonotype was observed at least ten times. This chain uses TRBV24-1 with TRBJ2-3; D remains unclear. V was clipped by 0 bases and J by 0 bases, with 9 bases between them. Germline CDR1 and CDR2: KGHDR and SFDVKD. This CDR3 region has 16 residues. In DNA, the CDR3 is TGTGCCACCAGTGATTTGACGGCAGCTAGCACAGATACGCAGTATTTT. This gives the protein CATSDLTAASTDTQYF.

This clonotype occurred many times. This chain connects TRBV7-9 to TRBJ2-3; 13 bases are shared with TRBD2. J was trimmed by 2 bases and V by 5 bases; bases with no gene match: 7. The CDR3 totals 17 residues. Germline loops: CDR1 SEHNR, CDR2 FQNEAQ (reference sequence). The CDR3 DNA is TGTGCCAGCAGCCAGACGACTAGCGGGGGGTTCACAGATACGCAGTATTTT. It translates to CASSQTTSGGFTDTQYF.

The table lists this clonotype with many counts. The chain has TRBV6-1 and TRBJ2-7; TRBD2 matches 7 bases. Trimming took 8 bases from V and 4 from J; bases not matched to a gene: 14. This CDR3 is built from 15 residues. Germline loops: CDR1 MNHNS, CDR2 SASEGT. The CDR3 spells CASHGWREGRYEQYF. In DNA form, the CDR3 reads TGTGCCAGCCACGGGTGGAGGGAGGGCCGATACGAGCAGTACTTC.

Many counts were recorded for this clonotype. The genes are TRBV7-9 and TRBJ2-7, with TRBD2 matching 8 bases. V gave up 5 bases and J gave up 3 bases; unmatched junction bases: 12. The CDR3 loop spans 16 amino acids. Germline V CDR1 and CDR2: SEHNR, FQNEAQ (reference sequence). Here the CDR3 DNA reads TGTGCCAGCAGCCACCCCCTAAGCGGGAGTTTCTACGAGCAGTACTTC. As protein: CASSHPLSGSFYEQYF.